This TCR beta chain originates from a study of blood T cell repertoires in COVID-19. Across the study: COVID-19 samples, acute and convalescent, were from the United States, Italy and Spain. T cells, B-cell-depleted T cells, or PBMCs supplied cDNA or gDNA.

The age range of participants was about 18 to 100 years, with residence in fewer than 25 US areas. Cohorts were based on clinical histories the participants reported. Here immunoSEQ multiplex PCR was the method, and the copy in TCRdb shows in-frame clones only, minus some. The sample gives approximately 150,000 clones, 87% of which show up once; around 1.3% is in the top ten. The CDR3 extends over 15 amino acids. V lost 4 bases and J lost 5, with 15 bases in between. Germline CDR1 reads MGHRA; CDR2 reads YSYEKL. This TCR came from a human donor with acute COVID-19. The donor label of this sample is uncertain. The sequenced sample consisted of PBMCs or T cells enriched from blood (not recorded which). V gene TRBV4-1 combines with J gene TRBJ2-1, with a possible D match to TRBD1 (5 bases). The CDR3 sequence is CASSPDRARDNEQFF. DNA for the CDR3: TGCGCCAGCAGCCCTGACAGAGCTCGTGACAATGAGCAGTTCTTC.